The rows below give T cell receptor beta chains drawn from one sample of a study of T cell responses to AZD1222 COVID-19 vaccine. Repertoires were generated with immunoSEQ multiplex PCR, while TCRdb's copy carries only in-frame clones and drops some. This repertoire shows about 50,000 clones, approximately 88% found once; its top ten account for approximately 15%. This specimen consisted of peripheral blood, obtained on day 0 of AZD1222 vaccination. The receptors were gathered from an adult in good health. Each CDR3 is given with its conserved first and last residue. D genes are given only for firm matches. A row's size may be missing; if present it is once, few, many or a size class.

clone_size	v_call	j_call	d_call	cdr3_aa	cdr3_nt
NA	TRBV7-6	TRBJ1-5	TRBD1	CASSLAVTGVENQPQHF	TGTGCCAGCAGCTTAGCCGTAACAGGGGTTGAGAATCAGCCCCAGCATTTT
NA	TRBV24-1	TRBJ2-5	NA	CATTDGETQYF	TGTGCCACCACCGACGGAGAGACCCAGTACTTC
NA	TRBV27	TRBJ2-2	TRBD2	CASRGTRGGELFF	TGTGCCAGCAGAGGGACTAGAGGCGGGGAGCTGTTTTTT
NA	TRBV19	TRBJ2-1	TRBD1	CASSIDRDSHSQFF	TGTGCCAGTAGTATAGACCGGGACAGCCATTCCCAGTTCTTC
NA	TRBV12-3/TRBV12-4	TRBJ2-2	NA	CASTQNTGELFF	TGTGCCAGTACCCAGAACACCGGGGAGCTGTTTTTT
NA	TRBV18	TRBJ1-1	NA	CASSLGRDTEAFF	TGTGCCAGCTCCCTGGGGAGAGACACTGAAGCTTTCTTT
NA	TRBV24-1	TRBJ2-5	TRBD2	CATSDPSSGVGETQYF	TGTGCCACCAGTGATCCATCTAGCGGTGTAGGGGAGACCCAGTACTTC
NA	TRBV21-1	TRBJ2-1	NA	CASSKPSQTGDPNEQFF	TGTGCCAGCAGCAAACCATCACAGACAGGGGACCCCAATGAGCAGTTCTTC
NA	TRBV9	TRBJ1-1	NA	CASKQMETEAFF	TGTGCCAGCAAGCAGATGGAGACTGAAGCTTTCTTT
once	TRBV15	TRBJ2-1	NA	CATSRSYNEQFF	TGTGCCACCAGCAGATCTTACAATGAGCAGTTCTTC
NA	TRBV7-2	TRBJ2-7	TRBD1	CASSLDGTGRFLDEQYF	TGTGCCAGCAGCTTAGACGGGACAGGTCGTTTTTTGGACGAGCAGTACTTC
NA	TRBV19	TRBJ1-2	TRBD1	CASRWDRAGYTF	TGTGCCAGCCGTTGGGACAGGGCTGGCTACACCTTC
NA	TRBV7-2	TRBJ2-3	NA	CASSLEGRVQDTQYF	TGTGCCAGCAGCTTAGAGGGCAGGGTACAAGATACGCAGTATTTT
once	TRBV7-2	TRBJ2-7	NA	CASSLSPGYSYEQYF	TGTGCCAGCAGCTTATCTCCGGGATACTCCTACGAGCAGTACTTC
once	TRBV4-2	TRBJ2-1	TRBD2	CASSQDPPSGGYNEQFF	TGTGCCAGCAGCCAAGATCCCCCTAGCGGGGGGTACAATGAGCAGTTCTTC
NA	TRBV21-1	TRBJ1-3	NA	CASSRRGQNPRNTIYF	TGTGCCAGCAGCCGGCGCGGACAGAATCCCAGAAACACCATATATTTT
NA	TRBV19	TRBJ2-3	TRBD2	CASSPRSGTSGTDTQYF	TGTGCCAGTAGCCCGCGATCCGGGACTAGCGGCACAGATACGCAGTATTTT
NA	TRBV19	TRBJ1-2	NA	CASSDLATHYGYTF	TGTGCCAGTAGCGACCTTGCTACCCACTATGGCTACACCTTC
NA	TRBV19	TRBJ2-3	TRBD2	CASSTGLAGVDTDTQYF	TGTGCCAGTAGTACAGGACTAGCGGGAGTAGATACAGATACGCAGTATTTT
NA	TRBV10-1	TRBJ1-4	TRBD1	CASREQGLSEKLFF	TGCGCCAGCAGGGAACAGGGGCTCAGTGAAAAACTGTTTTTT
NA	TRBV30	TRBJ1-1	NA	CALRRVNTEAFF	TGTGCCTTACGGCGGGTGAACACTGAAGCTTTCTTT
once	TRBV5-1	TRBJ1-2	TRBD1	CASSSYGTGRDGGYTF	TGCGCCAGCAGCTCCTATGGGACAGGGAGGGACGGGGGCTACACCTTC
NA	TRBV6-5	TRBJ1-1	TRBD1	CASTFTGENTEAFF	TGTGCCAGCACCTTTACAGGGGAGAACACTGAAGCTTTCTTT
NA	TRBV7-3	TRBJ2-3	TRBD1	CASSLTLAGGTDTQYF	TGTGCCAGCAGCTTAACGCTTGCAGGGGGAACAGATACGCAGTATTTT
once	TRBV7-8	TRBJ1-5	TRBD1	CASSLGVGGLYQPQHF	TGTGCCAGCAGCTTAGGGGTAGGGGGCTTGTATCAGCCCCAGCATTTT
NA	TRBV11-3	TRBJ2-7	NA	CASSPFSSYEQYF	TGTGCCAGCAGCCCCTTTTCCAGCTACGAGCAGTACTTC
NA	TRBV7-2	TRBJ1-1	NA	CASSLRANTEAFF	TGTGCCAGCAGCTTAAGGGCGAACACTGAAGCTTTCTTT
NA	TRBV4-1	TRBJ1-4	NA	CASSQPQLEASTNEKLFF	TGCGCCAGCAGCCAACCCCAGCTCGAGGCATCAACTAATGAAAAACTGTTTTTT
NA	TRBV11-3	TRBJ2-7	NA	CASSFIGGGVYEQYF	TGTGCCAGCAGCTTTATCGGAGGTGGAGTATACGAGCAGTACTTC
NA	TRBV3-1/TRBV3-2	TRBJ2-2	NA	CASKGTAEMGELFF	TGTGCCAGCAAAGGTACGGCGGAGATGGGGGAGCTGTTTTTT
NA	TRBV5-8	TRBJ1-3	NA	CASRKGVPGNTIYF	TGTGCCAGCAGGAAAGGGGTTCCTGGAAACACCATATATTTT
NA	TRBV7-2	TRBJ2-7	NA	CASSRKMVVSSYEQYF	TGTGCCAGCAGCCGCAAAATGGTGGTCAGCTCCTACGAGCAGTACTTC
few	TRBV7-2	TRBJ1-2	NA	CASSLQGQGYGYTF	TGTGCCAGCAGCTTGCAGGGGCAAGGCTATGGCTACACCTTC
NA	TRBV14	TRBJ2-1	NA	CASSQLGTYNEQFF	TGTGCCAGCAGCCAACTTGGAACGTACAATGAGCAGTTCTTC
NA	TRBV2	TRBJ1-1	NA	CASRGNTEAFF	TGTGCCAGCAGGGGGAACACTGAAGCTTTCTTT
NA	TRBV2	TRBJ2-7	TRBD1	CASSGGRGPVEQYF	TGTGCCAGCAGTGGCGGCAGGGGGCCCGTCGAGCAGTACTTC